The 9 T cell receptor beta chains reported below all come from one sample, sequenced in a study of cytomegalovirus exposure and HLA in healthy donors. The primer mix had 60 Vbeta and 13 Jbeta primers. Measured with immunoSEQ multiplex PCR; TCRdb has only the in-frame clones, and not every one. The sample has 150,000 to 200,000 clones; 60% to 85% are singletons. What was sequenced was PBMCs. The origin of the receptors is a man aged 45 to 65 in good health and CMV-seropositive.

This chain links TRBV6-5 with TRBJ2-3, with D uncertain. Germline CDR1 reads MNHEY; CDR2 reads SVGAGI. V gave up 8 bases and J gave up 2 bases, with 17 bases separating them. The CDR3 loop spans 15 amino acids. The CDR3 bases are TGTGCCAGCTCCTCCCGGGTCGGTATCACAGATACGCAGTATTTT. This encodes CASSSRVGITDTQYF.

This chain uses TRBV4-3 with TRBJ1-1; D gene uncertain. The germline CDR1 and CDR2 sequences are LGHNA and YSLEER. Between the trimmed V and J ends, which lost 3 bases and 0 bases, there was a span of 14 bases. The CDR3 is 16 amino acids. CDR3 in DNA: TGCGCCAGCAGCCACTTTCTAGGGAGTTTGAACACTGAAGCTTTCTTT. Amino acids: CASSHFLGSLNTEAFF.

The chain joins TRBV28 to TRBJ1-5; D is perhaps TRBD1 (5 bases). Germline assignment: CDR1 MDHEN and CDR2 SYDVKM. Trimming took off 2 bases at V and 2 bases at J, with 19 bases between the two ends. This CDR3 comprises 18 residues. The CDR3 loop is CASSLMVAGTYRNQPQHF. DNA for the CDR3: TGTGCCAGCAGTTTAATGGTAGCGGGGACCTATCGCAATCAGCCCCAGCATTTT.

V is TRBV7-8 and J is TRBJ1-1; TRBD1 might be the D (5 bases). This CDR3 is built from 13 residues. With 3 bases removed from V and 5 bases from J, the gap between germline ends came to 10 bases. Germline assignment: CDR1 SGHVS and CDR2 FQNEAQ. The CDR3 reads CASSFGGGTEAFF. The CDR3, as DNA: TGTGCCAGCAGCTTCGGGGGGGGGACTGAAGCTTTCTTT.

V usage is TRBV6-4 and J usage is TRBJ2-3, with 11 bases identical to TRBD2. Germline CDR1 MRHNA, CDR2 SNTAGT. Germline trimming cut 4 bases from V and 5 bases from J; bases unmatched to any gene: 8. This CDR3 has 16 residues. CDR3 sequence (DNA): TGTGCCAGCAGTGCGACTAGCGGGGATCGTGGAGATACGCAGTATTTT. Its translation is CASSATSGDRGDTQYF.

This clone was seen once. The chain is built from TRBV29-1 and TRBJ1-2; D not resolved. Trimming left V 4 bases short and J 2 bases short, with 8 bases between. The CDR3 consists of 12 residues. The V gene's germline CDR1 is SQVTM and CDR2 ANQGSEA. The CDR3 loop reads CSVGAENYGYTF. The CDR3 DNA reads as TGCAGCGTTGGGGCAGAAAACTATGGCTACACCTTC.

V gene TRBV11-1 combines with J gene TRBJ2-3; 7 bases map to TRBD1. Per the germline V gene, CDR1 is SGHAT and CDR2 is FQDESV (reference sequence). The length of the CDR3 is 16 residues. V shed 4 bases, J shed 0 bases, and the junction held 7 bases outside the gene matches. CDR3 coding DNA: TGTGCCAGCAGCTACCGGGACAGATCTAGCACAGATACGCAGTATTTT. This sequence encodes CASSYRDRSSTDTQYF. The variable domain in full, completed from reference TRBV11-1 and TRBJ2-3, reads EAEVAQSPRYKITEKSQAVAFWCDPISGHATLYWYRQILGQGPELLVQFQDESVVDDSQLPKDRFSAERLKGVDSTLKIQPAELGDSAMYLCASSYRDRSSTDTQYFGPGTRLTVL.

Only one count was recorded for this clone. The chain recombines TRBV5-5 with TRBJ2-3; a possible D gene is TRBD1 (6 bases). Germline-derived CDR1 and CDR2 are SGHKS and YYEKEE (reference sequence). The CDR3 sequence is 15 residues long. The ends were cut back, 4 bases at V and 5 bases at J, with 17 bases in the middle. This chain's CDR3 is CASSGWTAIGDTQYF. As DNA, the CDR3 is TGTGCCAGCAGCGGATGGACAGCTATAGGAGATACGCAGTATTTT.

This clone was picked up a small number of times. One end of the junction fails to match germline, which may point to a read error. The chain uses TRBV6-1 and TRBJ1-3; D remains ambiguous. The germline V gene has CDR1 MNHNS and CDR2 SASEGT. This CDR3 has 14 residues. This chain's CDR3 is CASNEHGNANTIYF. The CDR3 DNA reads TGTGCCAGCAATGAACACGGTAACGCAAACACCATATATTTT.